The 17 T cell receptor beta chains given below trace back to one sample, sequenced in a study of cytomegalovirus exposure and HLA in healthy donors. The PCR made use of 60 Vbeta and 13 Jbeta primers. Assay: immunoSEQ multiplex PCR; the TCRdb copy retains only in-frame clones and omits some. The data hold 200,000 to 250,000 clones, with roughly 79% observed a single time. Sequenced material: PBMCs. These TCRs come from a man aged 18 to 29 in good health and CMV-seronegative.

The chain carries TRBV7-8 and TRBJ1-6, with 9 nucleotides matching TRBD1. The J segment lost 7 bases and the V segment lost 5 bases, leaving 12 bases of the junction unmatched. The CDR3 spans 17 residues. CDR1 SGHVS and CDR2 FQNEAQ come from the germline V gene. This chain's CDR3 is CASSKLGQGIGNSPLHF. In DNA, the CDR3 is TGTGCCAGCAGCAAATTAGGACAGGGGATTGGAAATTCACCCCTCCACTTT. Full variable domain (rest looked up from reference TRBV7-8 and TRBJ1-6): GAGVSQSPRYKVAKRGQDVALRCDPISGHVSLFWYQQALGQGPEFLTYFQNEAQLDKSGLPSDRFFAERPEGSVSTLKIQRTQQEDSAVYLCASSKLGQGIGNSPLHFGNGTRLTVT.

This clone was seen just once. The chain employs TRBV7-9 and TRBJ1-4; D is unclear. The CDR3 is 12 residues long. V gave up 1 base and J gave up 8 bases, with 5 bases separating them. CDR1 is SEHNR, CDR2 FQNEAQ, per germline (reference sequence). The CDR3 loop reads CASSLVAEKLFF. The CDR3 DNA reads TGTGCCAGCAGCTTAGTTGCGGAAAAACTGTTTTTT.

The rearrangement links TRBV7-2 to TRBJ2-4; TRBD2 is a possible D gene (6 bases). The CDR3 totals 14 residues. Trimming removed 5 bases at V and 11 bases at J, with 19 bases between. Germline CDR1 reads SGHTA; CDR2 reads FQGNSA. In nucleotides, the CDR3 is TGTGCCAGCAGCCACGGGAGAGAGGGTCCCTTTCAGTACTTC. This encodes CASSHGREGPFQYF.

This chain joins TRBV7-6 and TRBJ2-2; the match to TRBD2 covers 9 bases. Unmatched junction bases numbered 6, after V lost 3 bases and J lost 4 bases. The CDR3 is 16 amino acids. CDR1 is SGHVS and CDR2 is FNYEAQ in the germline V gene. The CDR3 reads CASSFGLAGSTGELFF. The CDR3, as DNA: TGTGCCAGCAGCTTTGGGCTAGCGGGAAGCACCGGGGAGCTGTTTTTT. Combining the CDR3 with reference TRBV7-6 and TRBJ2-2 gives the whole variable domain GAGVSQSPRYKVTKRGQDVALRCDPISGHVSLYWYRQALGQGPEFLTYFNYEAQQDKSGLPNDRFSAERPEGSISTLTIQRTEQRDSAMYRCASSFGLAGSTGELFFGEGSRLTVL.

The chain is built from TRBV7-6 and TRBJ2-7; 8 bases line up with TRBD1. From germline, CDR1 is SGHVS and CDR2 FNYEAQ. Trimming cost V 5 bases and J 6 bases; bases outside gene matches: 6. The CDR3 extends over 13 amino acids. The CDR3 spells CASSPSRGREQYF. The CDR3 nucleotides read TGTGCCAGCAGCCCAAGCAGGGGGCGCGAGCAGTACTTC.

V and J are TRBV29-1 and TRBJ2-1; a weak D match, TRBD1 (6 bases). CDR3 length: 10 amino acids. Trimming removed 4 bases at V and 10 bases at J, with 8 bases between. Germline-derived CDR1 and CDR2 are SQVTM and ANQGSEA. CDR3 in amino acids: CSVAQGEQFF. The DNA for the CDR3 is TGCAGCGTTGCCCAGGGGGAGCAGTTCTTC.

CDR3 DNA: TGCGCCAGCAGCCAAGACACGGGGACAGGGCGGAACATTCAGTACTTC. Translation: CASSQDTGTGRNIQYF. This chain uses TRBV4-3 with TRBJ2-4, with 9 bases that match TRBD1. Per the germline V gene, CDR1 is LGHNA and CDR2 is YSLEER. J lost 7 bases, V lost 0 bases, and 7 bases had no gene match. The CDR3 runs to 16 residues.

Details on this clone: Other DNA sequences from this sample encode an identical CDR3 as well. This sequence joins TRBV18 and TRBJ2-1, with 8 bases matching TRBD2. CDR1 and CDR2 from the germline V gene are KGHSH and LQKENI. This CDR3 spans 16 amino acids. With V trimmed by 3 bases and J by 0 bases, 4 bases remained unmatched. DNA of the CDR3: TGTGCCAGCTCACCGATAGCGGGGTCCTCCTACAATGAGCAGTTCTTC. Amino acids: CASSPIAGSSYNEQFF.

V and J are TRBV5-1 and TRBJ2-2, with 7 bases lining up with TRBD2. V shed 4 bases and J 4 bases; nucleotides not matched to a gene: 7. Germline assignment: CDR1 SGHRS and CDR2 YFSETQ. There are 15 residues in the CDR3. CDR3 in amino acids: CASSLGTTGTGELFF. In DNA, the CDR3 is TGCGCCAGCAGCCTGGGGACTACGGGCACCGGGGAGCTGTTTTTT.

The chain couples TRBV27 to TRBJ2-7, with 11 bases matching TRBD1. The CDR3 loop spans 14 amino acids. V dropped 3 bases and J dropped 4; count of bases not matched to a gene: 2. Germline loops: CDR1 MNHEY, CDR2 SMNVEV (reference sequence). Written as DNA, the CDR3 is TGTGCCAGCAGTTTTGGGGACAGGGGGTACGAGCAGTACTTC. It encodes CASSFGDRGYEQYF.

The chain recombines TRBV29-1 with TRBJ2-2; 7 positions agree with TRBD2. The germline gives CDR1 SQVTM, CDR2 ANQGSEA. The CDR3 has 13 amino acids. V gave up 3 bases and J gave up 8 bases; unmatched junction bases: 6. The CDR3 region is CSVDWGGWGELFF. Here the CDR3 DNA reads TGCAGCGTTGATTGGGGGGGATGGGGGGAGCTGTTTTTT.

The chain has TRBV15 and TRBJ2-5; the D gene is possibly TRBD2 (5 bases). The CDR3 loop spans 16 amino acids. Trimming shortened V by 0 bases and J by 3 bases, and 14 bases separated the two germline ends. Per germline, CDR1 LNHNV and CDR2 YYDKDF (reference sequence). CDR3 in DNA: TGTGCCACCAGCAGAGATAGGATCCCTAGCAAAGAGACCCAGTACTTC. It codes for CATSRDRIPSKETQYF.

This chain connects TRBV18 to TRBJ2-7; possibly TRBD2 for D (6 bases). Germline CDR1 reads KGHSH; CDR2 reads LQKENI. The CDR3 contains 16 residues. The germline V and J ends were trimmed by 3 bases and 2 bases, with 17 bases remaining between them. The CDR3 DNA reads TGTGCCAGCTCACCTTCGGGGGAGAGTGTTACCTACGAGCAGTACTTC. It codes for CASSPSGESVTYEQYF.

This clone was found a few times. This rearrangement joins TRBV5-6 to TRBJ2-7, with D possibly matching TRBD1 (6 bases). Germline V gene data show CDR1 as SGHDT and CDR2 as YYEEEE. Trimming cost V 4 bases and J 2 bases, with 16 bases left between them. CDR3 size: 15 residues. The CDR3 DNA is TGTGCCAGCAGCCAATTACGCAGGGGTACCTACGAGCAGTACTTC. Amino acids: CASSQLRRGTYEQYF. Using reference TRBV5-6 and TRBJ2-7 for the parts outside the CDR3, the full variable domain is DAGVTQSPTHLIKTRGQQVTLRCSPKSGHDTVSWYQQALGQGPQFIFQYYEEEERQRGNFPDRFSGHQFPNYSSELNVNALLLGDSALYLCASSQLRRGTYEQYFGPGTRLTVT.

The CDR3, as DNA: TGTGCCAGCAGCTTCGGGGGGTCTCGCACAGATACGCAGTATTTT. It specifies CASSFGGSRTDTQYF. J is TRBJ2-3 and V is TRBV7-2; 7 bases agree with TRBD2. Looked up from germline, CDR1 is SGHTA and CDR2 is FQGNSA. This CDR3 has 15 residues. The V gene end was trimmed by 3 bases and the J gene end by 1 base; junction bases not matched to a gene: 4.

V usage is TRBV28 and J usage is TRBJ2-3, with TRBD1 as a possible D gene (6 bases). Germline CDR1 reads MDHEN; CDR2 reads SYDVKM. The CDR3 totals 13 residues. V was shortened by 7 bases and J by 1 base, with 9 bases between the two germline ends. The chain's CDR3 is CASTPGGTDTQYF. DNA for the CDR3: TGTGCCAGCACCCCAGGGGGCACAGATACGCAGTATTTT.

This sequence joins TRBV9 and TRBJ1-2; D is unresolved. The CDR3 extends over 15 amino acids. Germline CDR1 and CDR2: SGDLS and YYNGEE. The germline V and J ends were trimmed by 4 bases and 3 bases, with 16 bases remaining between them. This chain's CDR3 is CASSQRRNADYGYTF. The CDR3 coding sequence is TGTGCCAGCAGCCAGCGGAGGAACGCGGACTATGGCTACACCTTC. The variable domain in full, completed from reference TRBV9 and TRBJ1-2, reads DSGVTQTPKHLITATGQRVTLRCSPRSGDLSVYWYQQSLDQGLQFLIQYYNGEERAKGNILERFSAQQFPDLHSELNLSSLELGDSALYFCASSQRRNADYGYTFGSGTRLTVV.